This TCR beta chain derives from a study of blood T cell repertoires in COVID-19. TCRdb's copy holds only in-frame clones and misses some; the assay was immunoSEQ multiplex PCR. The table lists a few hundred thousand clones, roughly nine tenths of them singletons. V lost 5 bases, J lost 2 bases, and 16 bases lay in between. Germline assignment: CDR1 MNHEY and CDR2 SMNVEV (reference sequence). This CDR3 spans 16 amino acids. This clonotype was obtained from a woman aged 55-70 years with COVID-19, enrolled during active disease. The chain links TRBV27 to TRBJ1-5; TRBD1 is a possible D gene (6 bases). Sequencing was done on a sample of peripheral blood. In nucleotides, the CDR3 is TGTGCCAGCAGTCAACAGGGTTGGGGTGGCAATCAGCCCCAGCATTTT. Residues: CASSQQGWGGNQPQHF.